This TCR beta chain was identified in a study of T cells in Graves' hyperthyroidism and ophthalmopathy. TCR beta CDR3 regions were amplified from RNA. The TCR CDR3 first-round RT-PCR relied on the HTBI primer set. A single record per CDR3 protein comes from TCRdb applying MiXCR to the multiplex PCR reads. Of about 290,000 distinct CDR3 sequences listed, around 15% were seen once; the top ten hold 7% to 9.5%. The CDR3 is made up of 16 amino acids. The J segment lost 2 bases and the V segment lost 3 bases, leaving 7 bases of the junction unmatched. The chain employs TRBV12-3 or TRBV12-4 and TRBJ2-4, with TRBD1 identical over 7 bases. The source is a woman between 40 and 50 years old with Graves' hyperthyroidism. The sample taken for sequencing was blood. In nucleotides, the CDR3 is TGTGCCAGCAGTTTCCCAGGGGGAATAACCAAAAACATTCAGTACTTC. Translated: CASSFPGGITKNIQYF.